The T cell receptor (beta chain) described here comes from a study of CD8 T cells in Susac syndrome. RNA, at about 0.45 to 1 ug, was reverse transcribed with random hexamers. It was immunoSEQ multiplex PCR that amplified TCR beta CDR3 across 54 Vbeta and 13 Jbeta. Each CDR3 protein gets one entry after TCRdb re-called the immunoSEQ multiplex PCR reads with MiXCR. The sample lists roughly 110,000 distinct CDR3 sequences; around 90% were seen once. Regarding this clonotype: Compared with germline, one end of the junction differs, possibly owing to a read error.

Germline V gene sequence: CDR1 SGHRS, CDR2 YFSETQ. This CDR3 has 14 residues. This TCR was sampled from a human donor in good health. The sample taken for sequencing was CD4+ T cells from PBMCs. The V and J genes are TRBV5-1 and TRBJ1-6, with 9 bases lining up with TRBD1. In DNA, the CDR3 is TGCGCCAGCAGCTTAAGGACAGGGGATTCACTCCTCCACTTT. This codes for CASSLRTGDSLLHF.